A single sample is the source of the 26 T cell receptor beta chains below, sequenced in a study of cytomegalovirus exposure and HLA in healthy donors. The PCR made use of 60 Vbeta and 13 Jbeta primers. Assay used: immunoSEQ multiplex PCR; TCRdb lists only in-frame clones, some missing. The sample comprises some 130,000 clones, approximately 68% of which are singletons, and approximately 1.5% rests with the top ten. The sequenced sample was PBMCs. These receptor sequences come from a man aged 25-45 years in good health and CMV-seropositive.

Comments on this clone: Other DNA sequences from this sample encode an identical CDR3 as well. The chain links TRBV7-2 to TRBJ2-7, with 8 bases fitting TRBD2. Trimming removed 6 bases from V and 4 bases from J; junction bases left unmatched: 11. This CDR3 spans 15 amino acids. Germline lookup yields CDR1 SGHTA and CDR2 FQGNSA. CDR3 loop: CASSHSGTRSYEQYF. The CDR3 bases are TGTGCCAGCAGTCATAGCGGGACCCGATCTTACGAGCAGTACTTC.

The CDR3 nucleotides read TGTGCCAGCAGCTTAGTTCCTAGCCAGGACACCGGGGAGCTGTTTTTT. Protein sequence: CASSLVPSQDTGELFF. The V and J genes are TRBV7-6 and TRBJ2-2, with D possibly matching TRBD2 (5 bases). The germline V gene encodes CDR1 SGHVS and CDR2 FNYEAQ. The CDR3 contains 16 residues. V lost 1 base to trimming and J lost 3 bases, with 12 bases between them.

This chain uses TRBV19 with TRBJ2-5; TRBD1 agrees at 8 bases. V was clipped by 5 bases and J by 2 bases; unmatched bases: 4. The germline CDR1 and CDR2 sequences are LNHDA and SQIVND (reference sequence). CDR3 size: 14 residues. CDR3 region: CASSVRGRQETQYF. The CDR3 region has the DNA TGTGCCAGTAGTGTCAGGGGGCGGCAAGAGACCCAGTACTTC.

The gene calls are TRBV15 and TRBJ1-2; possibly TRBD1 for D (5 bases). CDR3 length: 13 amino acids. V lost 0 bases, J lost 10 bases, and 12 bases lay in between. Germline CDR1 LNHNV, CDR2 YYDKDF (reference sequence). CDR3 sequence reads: CATSRELDTSYTF. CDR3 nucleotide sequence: TGTGCCACCAGCAGAGAGCTGGACACGTCCTACACCTTC.

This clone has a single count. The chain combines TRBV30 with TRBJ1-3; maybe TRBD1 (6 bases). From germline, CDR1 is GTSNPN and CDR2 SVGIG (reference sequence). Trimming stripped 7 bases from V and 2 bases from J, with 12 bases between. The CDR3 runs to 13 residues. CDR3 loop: CASPQGPGNTIYF. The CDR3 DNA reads TGTGCCTCCCCACAGGGTCCTGGAAACACCATATATTTT.

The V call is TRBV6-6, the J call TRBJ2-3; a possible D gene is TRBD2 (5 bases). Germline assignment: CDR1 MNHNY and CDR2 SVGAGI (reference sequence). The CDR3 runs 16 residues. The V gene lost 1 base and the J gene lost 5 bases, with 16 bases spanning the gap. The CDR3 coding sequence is TGTGCCAGCAGTTACTACGGGCAGTTTGCGGGAGATACGCAGTATTTT. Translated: CASSYYGQFAGDTQYF.

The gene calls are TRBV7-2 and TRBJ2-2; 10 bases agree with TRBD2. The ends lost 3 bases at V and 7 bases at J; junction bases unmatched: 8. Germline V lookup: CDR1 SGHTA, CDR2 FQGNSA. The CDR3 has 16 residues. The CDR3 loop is CASSFGLAGVLGELFF. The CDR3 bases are TGTGCCAGCAGCTTCGGGCTAGCGGGAGTCCTCGGGGAGCTGTTTTTT.

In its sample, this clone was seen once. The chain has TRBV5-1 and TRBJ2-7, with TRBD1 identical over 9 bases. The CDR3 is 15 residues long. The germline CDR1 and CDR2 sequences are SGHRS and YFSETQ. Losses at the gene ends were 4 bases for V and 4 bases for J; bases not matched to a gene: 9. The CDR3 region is CASSPGTGNWYEQYF. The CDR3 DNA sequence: TGCGCCAGCAGCCCGGGGACAGGGAATTGGTACGAGCAGTACTTC. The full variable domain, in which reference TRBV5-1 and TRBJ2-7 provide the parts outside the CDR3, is KAGVTQTPRYLIKTRGQQVTLSCSPISGHRSVSWYQQTPGQGLQFLFEYFSETQRNKGNFPGRFSGRQFSNSRSEMNVSTLELGDSALYLCASSPGTGNWYEQYFGPGTRLTVT.

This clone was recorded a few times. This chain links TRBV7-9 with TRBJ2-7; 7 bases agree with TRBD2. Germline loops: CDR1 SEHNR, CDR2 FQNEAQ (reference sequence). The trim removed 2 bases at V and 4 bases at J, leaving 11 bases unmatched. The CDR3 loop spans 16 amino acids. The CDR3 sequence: CASSLPSGQRGYEQYF. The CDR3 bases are TGTGCCAGCAGCTTACCTAGCGGCCAGAGGGGATACGAGCAGTACTTC.

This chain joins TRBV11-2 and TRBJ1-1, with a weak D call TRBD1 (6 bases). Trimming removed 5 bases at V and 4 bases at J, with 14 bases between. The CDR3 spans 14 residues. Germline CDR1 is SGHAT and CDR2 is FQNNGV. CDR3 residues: CASSEHRVGTEAFF. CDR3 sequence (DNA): TGTGCCAGCAGCGAGCACAGGGTGGGCACTGAAGCTTTCTTT.

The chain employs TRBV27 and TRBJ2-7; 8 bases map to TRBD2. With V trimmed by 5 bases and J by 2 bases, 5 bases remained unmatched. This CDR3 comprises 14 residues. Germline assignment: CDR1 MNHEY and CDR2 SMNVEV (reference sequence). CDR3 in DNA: TGTGCCAGCAGTCGGAGACTAGCGACCTACGAGCAGTACTTC. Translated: CASSRRLATYEQYF.

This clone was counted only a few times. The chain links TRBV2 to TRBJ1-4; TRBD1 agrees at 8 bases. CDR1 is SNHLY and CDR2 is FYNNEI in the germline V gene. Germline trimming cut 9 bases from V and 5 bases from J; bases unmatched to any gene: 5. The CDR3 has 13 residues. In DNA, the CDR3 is TGTGCCAGTTCGCGGACAGGGAATGAAAAACTGTTTTTT. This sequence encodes CASSRTGNEKLFF. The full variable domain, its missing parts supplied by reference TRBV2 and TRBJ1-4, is EPEVTQTPSHQVTQMGQEVILRCVPISNHLYFYWYRQILGQKVEFLVSFYNNEISEKSEIFDDQFSVERPDGSNFTLKIRSTKLEDSAMYFCASSRTGNEKLFFGSGTQLSVL.

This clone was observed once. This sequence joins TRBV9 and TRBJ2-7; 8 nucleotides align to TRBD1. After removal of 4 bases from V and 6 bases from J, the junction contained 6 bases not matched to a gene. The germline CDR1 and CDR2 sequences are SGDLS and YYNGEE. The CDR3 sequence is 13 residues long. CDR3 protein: CASSKDRASEQYF. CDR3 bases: TGTGCCAGCAGCAAGGACAGGGCTTCCGAGCAGTACTTC.

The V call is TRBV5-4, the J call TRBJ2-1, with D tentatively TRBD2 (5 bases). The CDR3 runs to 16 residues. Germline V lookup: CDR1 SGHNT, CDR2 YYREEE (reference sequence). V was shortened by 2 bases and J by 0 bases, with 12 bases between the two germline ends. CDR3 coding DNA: TGTGCCAGCAGCTTAAGGGTGAGCGGCTCCTACAATGAGCAGTTCTTC. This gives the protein CASSLRVSGSYNEQFF. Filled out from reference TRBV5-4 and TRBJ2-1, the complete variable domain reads ETGVTQSPTHLIKTRGQQVTLRCSSQSGHNTVSWYQQALGQGPQFIFQYYREEENGRGNFPPRFSGLQFPNYSSELNVNALELDDSALYLCASSLRVSGSYNEQFFGPGTRLTVL.

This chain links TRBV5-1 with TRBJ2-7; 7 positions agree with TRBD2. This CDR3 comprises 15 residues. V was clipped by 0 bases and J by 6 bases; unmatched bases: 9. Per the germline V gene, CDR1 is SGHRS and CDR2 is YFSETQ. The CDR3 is CASSLGGRDYVEQYF. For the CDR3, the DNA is TGCGCCAGCAGCTTGGGTGGGAGGGACTACGTCGAGCAGTACTTC.

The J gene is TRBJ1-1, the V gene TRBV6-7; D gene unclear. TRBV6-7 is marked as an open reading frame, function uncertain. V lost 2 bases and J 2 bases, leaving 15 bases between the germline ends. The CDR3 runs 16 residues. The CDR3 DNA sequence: TGTGCCAGCAGTTACCCGATGGGCGTTAGTAACACTGAAGCTTTCTTT. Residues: CASSYPMGVSNTEAFF.

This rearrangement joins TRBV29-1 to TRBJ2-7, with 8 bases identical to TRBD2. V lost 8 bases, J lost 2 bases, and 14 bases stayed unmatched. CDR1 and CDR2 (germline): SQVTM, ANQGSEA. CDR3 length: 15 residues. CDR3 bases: TGCAGCATTATAAAGGCTAGCGGGTCGCCCTACGAGCAGTACTTC. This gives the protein CSIIKASGSPYEQYF.

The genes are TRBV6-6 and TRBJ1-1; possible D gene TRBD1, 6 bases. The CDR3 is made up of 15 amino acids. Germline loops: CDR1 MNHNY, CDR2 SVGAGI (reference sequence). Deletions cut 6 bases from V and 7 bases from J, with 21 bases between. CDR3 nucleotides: TGTGCCAGCAGCCTACTCTCGGGCGGGGGCCGTGAAGCTTTCTTT. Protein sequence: CASSLLSGGGREAFF.

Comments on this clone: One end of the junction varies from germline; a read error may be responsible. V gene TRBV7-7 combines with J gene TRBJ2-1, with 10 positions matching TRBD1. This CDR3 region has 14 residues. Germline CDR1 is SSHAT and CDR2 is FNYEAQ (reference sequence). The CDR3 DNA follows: TGTGCTAGCAGCTCCGGGACAGGGGACAATGAGCAGTTCTTC. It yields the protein CASSSGTGDNEQFF.

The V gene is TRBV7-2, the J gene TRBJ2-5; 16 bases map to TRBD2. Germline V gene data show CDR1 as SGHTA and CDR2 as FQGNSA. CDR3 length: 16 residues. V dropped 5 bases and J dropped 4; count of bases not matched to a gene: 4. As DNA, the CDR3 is TGTGCCAGCAGCCTCGGGACTAGCGGGAGGGTAGAGACCCAGTACTTC. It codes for CASSLGTSGRVETQYF.

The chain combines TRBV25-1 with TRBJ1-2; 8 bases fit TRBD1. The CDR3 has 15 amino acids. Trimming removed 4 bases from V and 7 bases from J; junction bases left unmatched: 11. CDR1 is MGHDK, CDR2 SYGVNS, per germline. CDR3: CASSGRSGQDGGYTF. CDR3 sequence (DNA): TGTGCCAGCAGTGGCCGATCGGGACAGGACGGTGGCTACACCTTC.

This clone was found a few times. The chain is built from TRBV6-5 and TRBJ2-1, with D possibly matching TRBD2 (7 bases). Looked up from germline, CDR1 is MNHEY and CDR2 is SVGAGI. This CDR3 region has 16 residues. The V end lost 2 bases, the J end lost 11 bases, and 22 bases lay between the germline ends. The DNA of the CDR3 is TGTGCCAGCAGTTACGCTAGGGGGGGGTTGGATAGTAAGCAGTTCTTC. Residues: CASSYARGGLDSKQFF.

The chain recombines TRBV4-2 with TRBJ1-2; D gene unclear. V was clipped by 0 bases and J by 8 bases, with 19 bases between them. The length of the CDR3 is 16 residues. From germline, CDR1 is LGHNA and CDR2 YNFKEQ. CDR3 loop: CASSQETLRTAGGYTF. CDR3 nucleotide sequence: TGTGCCAGCAGCCAAGAAACCCTGAGGACCGCGGGGGGCTACACCTTC.

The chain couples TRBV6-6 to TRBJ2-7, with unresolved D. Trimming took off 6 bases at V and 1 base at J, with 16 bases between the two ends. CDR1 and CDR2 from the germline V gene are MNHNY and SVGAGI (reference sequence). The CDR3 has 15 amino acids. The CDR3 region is CASSQDSIRSYEQYF. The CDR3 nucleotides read TGTGCCAGCAGCCAAGACTCCATCCGATCCTACGAGCAGTACTTC.

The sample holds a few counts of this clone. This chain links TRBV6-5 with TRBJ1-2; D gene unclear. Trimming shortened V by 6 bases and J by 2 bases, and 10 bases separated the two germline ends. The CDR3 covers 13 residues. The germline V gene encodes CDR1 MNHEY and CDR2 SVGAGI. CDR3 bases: TGTGCCAGCAGCAAGACTGAAAACTATGGCTACACCTTC. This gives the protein CASSKTENYGYTF.

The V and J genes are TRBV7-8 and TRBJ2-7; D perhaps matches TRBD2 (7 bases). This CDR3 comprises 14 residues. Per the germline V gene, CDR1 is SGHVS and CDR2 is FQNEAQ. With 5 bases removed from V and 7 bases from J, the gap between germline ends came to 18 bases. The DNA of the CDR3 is TGTGCCAGCAGCCTAACTCGGGGGGCAGGGGAGCAGTACTTC. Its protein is CASSLTRGAGEQYF.